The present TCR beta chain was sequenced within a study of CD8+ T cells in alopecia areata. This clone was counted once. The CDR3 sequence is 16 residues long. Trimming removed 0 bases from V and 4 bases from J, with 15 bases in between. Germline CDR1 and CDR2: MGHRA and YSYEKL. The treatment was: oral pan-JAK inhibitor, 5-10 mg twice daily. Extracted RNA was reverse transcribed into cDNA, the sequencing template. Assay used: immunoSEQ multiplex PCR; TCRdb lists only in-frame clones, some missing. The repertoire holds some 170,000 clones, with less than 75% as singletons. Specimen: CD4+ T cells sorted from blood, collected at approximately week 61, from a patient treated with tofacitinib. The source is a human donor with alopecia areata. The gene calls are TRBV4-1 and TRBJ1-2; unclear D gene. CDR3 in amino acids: CASSQDQAPKGYGYTF. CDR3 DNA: TGCGCCAGCAGCCAAGATCAGGCGCCTAAGGGCTATGGCTACACCTTC.